The 20 T cell receptor beta chains below were found in one sample sequenced in a study of CD8 T cells in ankylosing spondylitis. Antigens for these TCRs are unknown. Study-wide findings and caveats: Seemingly distinctive of ankylosing spondylitis blood was a TCR beta motif formed by eight highly homologous variants.

TCRdb re-analysed the 5' RACE reads in MiXCR, keeping a single row per CDR3 protein. The sample lists 400,000 to 450,000 distinct CDR3 sequences, roughly 18% seen once, with approximately 1% in the top ten. Sequenced sample: blood, either unsorted or a sorted T cell fraction (not recorded which). These receptor sequences come from a male donor with ankylosing spondylitis.

The CDR3 loop reads CSAARQDNQPQHF. CDR3 in DNA: TGCAGTGCTGCCCGACAGGACAATCAGCCCCAGCATTTT. The chain couples TRBV20-1 to TRBJ1-5; possible D gene TRBD1, 6 bases. This CDR3 has 13 residues. Deletions cut 5 bases from V and 3 bases from J, with 11 bases between. Germline-derived CDR1 and CDR2 are DFQATT and SNEGSKA (reference sequence).

This clonotype was detected only a few times. This rearrangement joins TRBV29-1 to TRBJ2-5, with D unresolved. V was shortened by 6 bases and J by 3 bases, with 8 bases between the two germline ends. Germline CDR1 SQVTM, CDR2 ANQGSEA. The CDR3 is 11 amino acids. The CDR3 loop reads CSVKHKETQYF. The CDR3 DNA sequence: TGCAGCGTGAAGCACAAAGAGACCCAGTACTTC.

This clonotype was seen a handful of times. V and J are TRBV10-3 and TRBJ2-7, with no clear D. The CDR3 has 15 amino acids. CDR1 and CDR2 (germline): ENHRY, SYGVKD. V gave up 2 bases and J gave up 1 base, with 12 bases separating them. Here the CDR3 DNA reads TGTGCCATCAGTGAGGAAAACGCGAGTTCCTACGAGCAGTACTTC. The encoded protein is CAISEENASSYEQYF.

The chain links TRBV27 to TRBJ2-1; TRBD2 matches 12 bases. This CDR3 has 13 residues. The V segment lost 6 bases and the J segment 9 bases; nucleotides outside the gene matches: 3. Germline-derived CDR1 and CDR2 are MNHEY and SMNVEV (reference sequence). CDR3: CASRTSGGGEQFF. The DNA for the CDR3 is TGTGCCAGCAGGACTAGCGGGGGAGGTGAGCAGTTCTTC.

This clonotype was seen at least ten times. The chain has TRBV24-1 and TRBJ1-2; the D gene is possibly TRBD1 (5 bases). Germline-derived CDR1 and CDR2 are KGHDR and SFDVKD. The V gene lost 2 bases and the J gene lost 8 bases, with 8 bases spanning the gap. The CDR3 loop spans 12 amino acids. The CDR3 spells CATSDWRQGYTF. The CDR3 bases are TGTGCCACCAGTGATTGGCGACAGGGCTACACCTTC.

This clonotype was observed many times. V and J are TRBV4-3 and TRBJ2-3; no clear D. The V gene's germline CDR1 is LGHNA and CDR2 YSLEER. This CDR3 region has 16 residues. V was trimmed by 3 bases and J by 3 bases, leaving 16 bases between them. CDR3 region: CASSQSEGAETDTQYF. The CDR3 coding sequence is TGCGCCAGCAGCCAGTCCGAAGGTGCCGAGACAGATACGCAGTATTTT.

Notes on this clonotype: Since the CDR3 does not end with the conserved phenylalanine or tryptophan, this likely comes from a read error. The genes are TRBV7-2 and TRBJ2-3; tentatively, D is TRBD2 (5 bases). Germline CDR1 is SGHTA and CDR2 is FQGNSA. The CDR3 runs 15 residues. V was pared by 1 base and J by 3 bases, with 11 bases between. CDR3 DNA sequence: TGTGCCAGCAGCTTAGGTCGGGGAACGACAGATACGCAGTATCTT. This sequence encodes CASSLGRGTTDTQYL.

V gene TRBV19 combines with J gene TRBJ1-1; the D is unclear. The CDR3 length is 13 residues. Per the germline V gene, CDR1 is LNHDA and CDR2 is SQIVND (reference sequence). V lost 5 bases and J 7 bases, leaving 14 bases between the germline ends. CDR3 sequence: CASSDPGAREAFF. DNA for the CDR3: TGTGCCAGTAGTGACCCTGGAGCTCGTGAAGCTTTCTTT.

This CDR3 is CATSDRGHSGANVLTF. As DNA, the CDR3 is TGTGCCACCAGTGACCGGGGCCACTCTGGGGCCAACGTCCTGACTTTC. The rearrangement uses TRBV24-1 and TRBJ2-6; TRBD1 or TRBD2 may be the D gene (5 bases each). The CDR3 consists of 16 residues. Germline CDR1 is KGHDR and CDR2 is SFDVKD. Trimming pared 4 bases from V and 0 bases from J, leaving 9 bases between.

This clonotype turned up a few times. The V call is TRBV7-9, the J call TRBJ2-1, with 7 positions matching TRBD2. The length of the CDR3 is 15 residues. Trimming cost V 3 bases and J 3 bases; bases outside gene matches: 5. The V gene's germline CDR1 is SEHNR and CDR2 FQNEAQ (reference sequence). The CDR3: CASSFGASGYNEQFF. In DNA form, the CDR3 reads TGTGCCAGCAGCTTTGGTGCTAGCGGCTACAATGAGCAGTTCTTC.

There are a few counts of this clonotype. V usage is TRBV5-1 and J usage is TRBJ2-7, with a possible D match to TRBD2 (6 bases). Deletions cut 2 bases from V and 0 bases from J, with 21 bases between. The CDR3 length is 18 residues. CDR1 and CDR2 (germline): SGHRS, YFSETQ. In DNA, the CDR3 is TGCGCCAGCAGCTTTGGGGGGATGCGGGTTACCAGCTCCTACGAGCAGTACTTC. This gives the protein CASSFGGMRVTSSYEQYF.

The chain uses TRBV11-3 and TRBJ1-1; TRBD1 matches 7 bases. The CDR3 sequence is 22 residues long. J gave up 0 bases and V 1 base, and 23 bases lay outside the gene matches. CDR1 is SGHNT, CDR2 YENEEA, per germline. The CDR3 region has the DNA TGTGCCAGCAGCTTAGTCAGGCGGGACAGACCCACCTTAAAACTGATGAACACTGAAGCTTTCTTT. Translating gives CASSLVRRDRPTLKLMNTEAFF.

The sample holds a few counts of this clonotype. The rearrangement joins TRBV5-1 to TRBJ2-7; TRBD1 matches at 11 bases. The germline V gene encodes CDR1 SGHRS and CDR2 YFSETQ. J gave up 6 bases and V 4 bases, and 12 bases lay outside the gene matches. This CDR3 comprises 16 residues. This CDR3 is CASSIGTGGSSGEQYF. The CDR3, as DNA: TGCGCCAGCAGCATCGGGACAGGGGGATCTTCTGGCGAGCAGTACTTC. Variable domain in full (rest from reference TRBV5-1 and TRBJ2-7): KAGVTQTPRYLIKTRGQQVTLSCSPISGHRSVSWYQQTPGQGLQFLFEYFSETQRNKGNFPGRFSGRQFSNSRSEMNVSTLELGDSALYLCASSIGTGGSSGEQYFGPGTRLTVT.

The table lists this clonotype with a few counts. The chain has TRBV6-1 and TRBJ1-1; unclear D gene. Germline V gene lookup returns CDR1 MNHNS and CDR2 SASEGT. Trimming removed 4 bases at V and 0 bases at J, with 12 bases between. This CDR3 contains 15 residues. Here the CDR3 reads CASSGSDLMNTEAFF. The CDR3 region has the DNA TGTGCCAGCAGTGGGTCGGACCTCATGAACACTGAAGCTTTCTTT.

The chain has TRBV4-2 and TRBJ2-1, with 9 positions matching TRBD2. Unmatched junction bases numbered 11, after V lost 3 bases and J lost 5 bases. Per the germline V gene, CDR1 is LGHNA and CDR2 is YNFKEQ. The CDR3 is made up of 17 amino acids. The CDR3, as DNA: TGTGCCAGCAGCCAGCCTCTGCGCGGGGGGGTGGACAATGAGCAGTTCTTC. The encoded protein is CASSQPLRGGVDNEQFF.

This clonotype has a count of ten or more. This chain links TRBV20-1 with TRBJ1-6, with no clear D. CDR1 is DFQATT and CDR2 is SNEGSKA in the germline V gene (reference sequence). With 2 bases removed from V and 0 bases from J, the gap between germline ends came to 5 bases. The CDR3 contains 14 residues. The CDR3 DNA reads as TGCAGTGCTAGAAGTAGCTCCTATAATTCACCCCTCCACTTT. Its translation: CSARSSSYNSPLHF.

The rearrangement uses TRBV29-1 and TRBJ1-1; D remains ambiguous. The CDR3 has 12 residues. Germline values: CDR1 SQVTM, CDR2 ANQGSEA. V dropped 4 bases and J dropped 4 bases, with 10 bases sitting between them. CDR3 DNA: TGCAGCGTTGTTCAATCGAGCACTGAAGCTTTCTTT. Translated: CSVVQSSTEAFF.

The V gene is TRBV5-1, the J gene TRBJ2-1, with D uncertain. V dropped 2 bases and J dropped 8 bases, with 8 bases sitting between them. The CDR3 is 12 amino acids. The germline V gene has CDR1 SGHRS and CDR2 YFSETQ. CDR3 sequence reads: CASSFSLDEQFF. The CDR3 DNA reads as TGCGCCAGCAGCTTTAGTTTGGATGAGCAGTTCTTC.

The chain is built from TRBV5-1 and TRBJ2-5; 12 bases map to TRBD2. CDR1 and CDR2 (germline): SGHRS, YFSETQ. With V trimmed by 4 bases and J by 2 bases, 6 bases remained unmatched. CDR3 size: 16 residues. CDR3: CASSHGLAGNQETQYF. The CDR3 coding sequence is TGCGCCAGCAGCCATGGACTAGCGGGGAATCAAGAGACCCAGTACTTC.

The J gene is TRBJ1-1, the V gene TRBV29-1; 7 nucleotides agree with TRBD1. With 6 bases clipped from V and 8 bases from J, the junction kept 15 bases outside the gene matches. CDR1 and CDR2 from the germline V gene are SQVTM and ANQGSEA. There are 14 residues in the CDR3. The CDR3 coding sequence is TGCAGCGTCGAACTCGAGGGGACAGAGCACGAAGCTTTCTTT. This encodes CSVELEGTEHEAFF.